This TCR beta chain was found in a study of T cell repertoires in cytomegalovirus infection. This clonotype has a count of ten or more. Germline V gene sequence: CDR1 SGHAT, CDR2 FQNNGV. The J segment lost 4 bases and the V segment lost 6 bases, leaving 8 bases of the junction unmatched. This CDR3 comprises 15 residues. TCRdb recomputed calls from the reads with MiXCR, one row per CDR3 protein. The sample consists of 150,000 to 160,000 distinct CDR3 sequences, around 20% of them appearing once. Sequencing was performed on PBMCs. This TCR derives from a human donor in good health (CMV status not recorded). Some clones in this sample may be carry-over from other donors' samples. V and J are TRBV11-2 and TRBJ2-5; 10 nucleotides align to TRBD1. The CDR3 loop reads CASRPTDRGGETQYF. The CDR3 nucleotides read TGTGCCAGCAGACCTACGGACAGGGGGGGAGAGACCCAGTACTTC.